Listed below are T cell receptor beta chains from one sample, sequenced in a study of human T cells and chemical hapten exposure. One entry per CDR3 protein results from TCRdb running MiXCR on the RACE reads. Among about 80,000 distinct CDR3 sequences, 14% were seen once, and the ten largest hold 4% to 6%. This sample comprised whole blood, obtained in connection with sensitization to the hapten diphenylcyclopropenone (DPC). These receptors were collected from a woman between 45 and 65 years old with alopecia areata. Some clones in this sample may be carry-over from other donors' samples. The CDR3 runs from the conserved cysteine through the conserved F or W. The D gene is left open where the match is weak. Not all rows give a size; the values are once, few, many and, for expanded clones, a class.

J gene,D gene,clone size,V gene,CDR3 protein,CDR3 DNA
TRBJ2-7,-,-,TRBV28,CAGGGGGTYEQYF,TGTGCCGGTGGGGGGGGCGGGACTTACGAGCAGTACTTC
TRBJ2-3,-,-,TRBV20-1,CSAIYPGVADTQYF,TGCAGTGCTATATATCCCGGGGTGGCAGATACGCAGTATTTT
TRBJ1-4,TRBD1,many,TRBV7-9,CASSPNPGQFDEKLFF,TGTGCCAGCAGCCCCAACCCGGGACAGTTCGATGAAAAACTGTTTTTT
TRBJ2-7,-,many,TRBV10-1,CASSASGTQGSYEQYF,TGCGCCAGCAGTGCCTCCGGGACCCAGGGCTCCTACGAGCAGTACTTC
TRBJ2-7,-,-,TRBV7-8,CASSSIYEQYF,TGTGCCAGCAGCTCGATCTACGAGCAGTACTTC
TRBJ2-1,-,few,TRBV9,CASSVVGSSYNEQFF,TGTGCCAGCAGCGTGGTGGGGAGCTCCTACAATGAGCAGTTCTTC
TRBJ2-7,-,-,TRBV7-6,CASSLGPSREQYF,TGTGCCAGCAGCTTAGGGCCCAGCAGGGAGCAGTACTTC
TRBJ2-1,-,-,TRBV7-9,CASSPGIYNEQFF,TGTGCCAGCAGCCCGGGGATCTACAATGAGCAGTTCTTC
TRBJ2-2,-,few,TRBV29-1,CSVAVRDWPGELFF,TGCAGCGTTGCGGTCCGGGATTGGCCCGGGGAGCTGTTTTTT
TRBJ1-1,-,few,TRBV20-1,CSARTPNTEAFF,TGCAGTGCTAGGACCCCGAACACTGAAGCTTTCTTT
TRBJ2-5,-,once,TRBV29-1,CSVVSGEETQYF,TGCAGCGTCGTCTCCGGGGAAGAGACCCAGTACTTC
TRBJ2-5,-,-,TRBV3-1,CASSSQQETQYF,TGTGCCAGCAGCTCACAACAAGAGACCCAGTACTTC
TRBJ2-1,TRBD2,few,TRBV4-1,CASSPLTSGAFNEQFF,TGCGCCAGCAGCCCGCTAACTAGCGGAGCTTTCAATGAGCAGTTCTTC
TRBJ2-7,TRBD1,few,TRBV3-1,CASSPGTDNYYEKYF,TGTGCCAGCAGCCCCGGGACAGATAACTACTACGAGAAGTACTTC
TRBJ2-3,TRBD2,many,TRBV20-1,CSASSSAGGLDTQYF,TGCAGTGCTAGTAGTTCGGCGGGAGGTTTAGATACGCAGTATTTT
TRBJ1-4,TRBD1,-,TRBV7-2,CGKDRAATNEKLFF,TGCGGCAAGGACAGGGCAGCAACTAATGAAAAACTGTTTTTT
TRBJ2-7,-,-,TRBV27,CASRGTTGIRTSRSYEQYF,TGTGCCAGCAGGGGAACGACAGGGATTAGGACTAGCCGCTCCTACGAGCAGTACTTC
TRBJ1-2,-,-,TRBV18,CASSPLESESGYGYTF,TGTGCCAGCTCACCACTAGAGTCGGAGAGCGGCTATGGCTACACCTTC
TRBJ2-7,TRBD2,few,TRBV6-2/TRBV6-3,CASSSPSGTSGGLYF,TGTGCCAGCAGTTCGCCCTCCGGGACTAGCGGGGGATTGTACTTC
TRBJ1-1,-,few,TRBV15,CATRNGLTGTEAFF,TGTGCCACCAGGAACGGATTAACTGGCACTGAAGCTTTCTTT
TRBJ2-3,-,many,TRBV29-1,CSVAREMDTQYF,TGCAGCGTTGCTCGGGAAATGGATACGCAGTATTTT
TRBJ1-1,-,few,TRBV11-2,CASSLVQRTGITEAFF,TGTGCCAGCAGCTTAGTGCAGAGAACAGGGATCACTGAAGCTTTCTTT
TRBJ2-7,-,-,TRBV2,CASSEVLSSYEQYF,TGTGCCAGCAGTGAAGTCCTTAGCTCCTACGAGCAGTACTTC
TRBJ2-2,-,-,TRBV5-1,CASSPFSDRRGELFF,TGCGCCAGCAGCCCGTTTAGCGATCGCCGCGGGGAGCTGTTTTTT
TRBJ2-5,TRBD1,few,TRBV11-2,CASSGKGGWLETQYF,TGTGCCAGCAGCGGAAAAGGGGGCTGGCTCGAGACCCAGTACTTC
TRBJ1-6,-,-,TRBV6-5,CASRETRDNSPLHF,TGTGCCAGCAGGGAAACGAGAGATAATTCACCCCTCCACTTT
TRBJ2-5,-,-,TRBV7-2,CASSSTGAETQYF,TGTGCCAGCAGCAGCACAGGCGCCGAGACCCAGTACTTC
TRBJ1-2,-,-,TRBV6-2/TRBV6-3,CASSYEGFGYTF,TGTGCCAGCAGTTACGAGGGATTTGGCTACACCTTC
TRBJ2-5,TRBD2,few,TRBV5-5,CASSLEQGATSGKETQYF,TGTGCCAGCAGCTTGGAGCAGGGGGCGACTAGCGGGAAAGAGACCCAGTACTTC
TRBJ2-3,-,-,TRBV10-1,CASSESRGALSTDTQYF,TGCGCCAGCAGTGAGTCGAGAGGGGCCCTTAGCACAGATACGCAGTATTTT
TRBJ2-7,-,few,TRBV25-1,CASMARSSYEQYF,TGTGCCAGCATGGCCCGGAGCTCCTACGAGCAGTACTTC
TRBJ1-2,TRBD1,few,TRBV5-4,CASSLQGIDGYTF,TGTGCCAGCAGCTTACAGGGGATCGATGGCTACACCTTC
TRBJ1-5,-,-,TRBV2,CASRLGNQPQHF,TGTGCCAGCAGACTGGGAAATCAGCCCCAGCATTTT
TRBJ2-7,TRBD1,-,TRBV23-1,CASSRHRGNYEQYF,TGCGCCAGCAGCCGCCACAGGGGGAACTACGAGCAGTACTTC
TRBJ2-1,TRBD2,-,TRBV20-1,CSARALGTSVNEQFF,TGCAGTGCTAGAGCTCTCGGGACTAGCGTAAATGAGCAGTTCTTC
TRBJ1-1,TRBD1,-,TRBV5-1,CASSLTGAGTEAFF,TGCGCCAGCAGCTTGACAGGGGCGGGAACTGAAGCTTTCTTT
TRBJ1-1,-,-,TRBV29-1,CSVDESTAVF,TGCAGCGTCGACGAGTCGACAGCCGTCTTT
TRBJ1-3,-,few,TRBV29-1,CSARDSGNTIYF,TGCAGCGCCAGGGATTCTGGAAACACCATATATTTT